The 14 T cell receptor beta chains presented below share a single source sample, sequenced in a study of T cells of healthy individuals. In TCRdb, the 5' RACE reads were re-called with MiXCR into one record per CDR3 protein. The table includes about 60,000 distinct CDR3 sequences, about 16% detected once. These receptors were obtained from a human donor in good health.

On this clonotype itself: A clone one base away is much larger, so this may be a read error. This sequence joins TRBV6-6 and TRBJ1-1; 8 nucleotides match TRBD1. The CDR3 totals 14 residues. The J segment lost 2 bases and the V segment lost 2 bases, leaving 1 base of the junction unmatched. In germline, CDR1 is MNHNY, CDR2 SVGAGI (reference sequence). The CDR3 sequence is CASSYDRGNTEAFF. Here the CDR3 DNA reads TGTGCCAGCAGTTACGACAGGGGCAACACTGAAGCTTTCTTT.

The sample holds many counts of this clonotype. This chain uses TRBV7-3 with TRBJ2-3, with 12 bases lining up with TRBD2. J was trimmed by 6 bases and V by 5 bases; bases with no gene match: 3. This CDR3 comprises 14 residues. CDR1 is SGHTA, CDR2 FQGTGA, per germline. The CDR3 protein is CASSPGTSGDTQYF. The CDR3 region has the DNA TGTGCCAGCAGCCCAGGGACTAGCGGGGATACGCAGTATTTT.

V gene TRBV20-1 combines with J gene TRBJ2-1; D might be TRBD1 or TRBD2, each matching 5 bases. CDR1 is DFQATT, CDR2 SNEGSKA, per germline (reference sequence). The CDR3 is 15 residues long. V was trimmed by 5 bases and J by 0 bases, leaving 14 bases between them. The CDR3 DNA sequence: TGCAGTGCTGCCCCCGGGGCCCTCTCCTACAATGAGCAGTTCTTC. It yields the protein CSAAPGALSYNEQFF.

This clonotype was recorded many times. The gene calls are TRBV20-1 and TRBJ2-1; the D gene is possibly TRBD2 (6 bases). Trimming shortened V by 3 bases and J by 5 bases, and 8 bases separated the two germline ends. Germline V gene sequence: CDR1 DFQATT, CDR2 SNEGSKA (reference sequence). The CDR3 spans 12 residues. The CDR3 loop reads CSARGLNNEQFF. Here the CDR3 DNA reads TGCAGTGCTAGGGGACTCAACAATGAGCAGTTCTTC.

This clonotype was seen at least ten times. The chain couples TRBV5-5 to TRBJ1-1; D gene ambiguous. Trimming shortened V by 3 bases and J by 5 bases, and 14 bases separated the two germline ends. This CDR3 region has 14 residues. Germline CDR1 is SGHKS and CDR2 is YYEKEE (reference sequence). DNA for the CDR3: TGTGCCAGCAGCTCCTTTATGGGGAGAACTGAAGCTTTCTTT. As protein: CASSSFMGRTEAFF. Complete variable domain (other parts from reference TRBV5-5 and TRBJ1-1): DAGVTQSPTHLIKTRGQQVTLRCSPISGHKSVSWYQQVLGQGPQFIFQYYEKEERGRGNFPDRFSARQFPNYSSELNVNALLLGDSALYLCASSSFMGRTEAFFGQGTRLTVV.

Ten or more counts support this clonotype. The chain links TRBV5-1 to TRBJ2-5, with unresolved D. CDR3 length equals 13 residues. Trimming removed 0 bases at V and 1 base at J, with 4 bases between. CDR1 SGHRS and CDR2 YFSETQ come from the germline V gene. The CDR3 reads CASSLVVQETQYF. CDR3 coding DNA: TGCGCCAGCAGCTTGGTAGTCCAAGAGACCCAGTACTTC. Full variable domain (remainder filled in from reference TRBV5-1 and TRBJ2-5): KAGVTQTPRYLIKTRGQQVTLSCSPISGHRSVSWYQQTPGQGLQFLFEYFSETQRNKGNFPGRFSGRQFSNSRSEMNVSTLELGDSALYLCASSLVVQETQYFGPGTRLLVL.

In its sample, this clonotype was seen many times. This chain connects TRBV2 to TRBJ2-7; D may be TRBD1 (5 bases). Per the germline V gene, CDR1 is SNHLY and CDR2 is FYNNEI. The CDR3 loop spans 11 amino acids. V lost 10 bases, J lost 2 bases, and 9 bases lay in between. The CDR3 bases are TGTGCCACCCAGGGAACCTACGAGCAGTACTTC. Amino acid sequence: CATQGTYEQYF.

This clonotype turned up a few times. The chain carries TRBV20-1 and TRBJ1-6; TRBD1 matches 8 bases. Trimming took 5 bases from V and 10 from J; bases not matched to a gene: 10. The CDR3 runs to 14 residues. Germline loops: CDR1 DFQATT, CDR2 SNEGSKA (reference sequence). CDR3 loop: CSAFSRQGSSPLHF. The CDR3 bases are TGCAGTGCTTTTTCCCGACAGGGGAGCTCACCCCTCCACTTT.

This clonotype was picked up many times. J is TRBJ2-2 and V is TRBV27; D gene ambiguous. The CDR3 length is 14 residues. V lost 1 base to trimming and J lost 5 bases, with 8 bases between them. Per the germline V gene, CDR1 is MNHEY and CDR2 is SMNVEV (reference sequence). CDR3 loop: CASSLWPGTGELFF. CDR3 nucleotide sequence: TGTGCCAGCAGTTTATGGCCGGGTACCGGGGAGCTGTTTTTT.

Details on this clonotype: Here the CDR3 omits its conserved ending phenylalanine or tryptophan, so a read error is the likely source. V and J are TRBV5-4 and TRBJ2-3, with D possibly matching TRBD1 (6 bases). The CDR3 runs to 16 residues. The ends were cut back, 0 bases at V and 3 bases at J, with 14 bases in the middle. The germline CDR1 and CDR2 sequences are SGHNT and YYREEE (reference sequence). The CDR3 loop reads CASSLDSLRGTDTQYS. The CDR3 region has the DNA TGTGCCAGCAGCTTGGATTCGTTGAGGGGGACAGATACGCAGTATTCT.

This clonotype has at least ten counts. CDR3 sequence (DNA): TGTGCTAGTGGTTTTTCTAACTATGGCTACACCTTC. Protein product: CASGFSNYGYTF. The chain uses TRBV12-5 and TRBJ1-2; D remains unclear. Trimming took off 3 bases at V and 0 bases at J, with 2 bases between the two ends. The germline CDR1 and CDR2 sequences are LGHNT and FRNRAP. This CDR3 spans 12 amino acids.

As to this clonotype: At one end the junction does not follow the germline gene, possibly because of a read error. V gene TRBV6-5 combines with J gene TRBJ2-3, with 10 bases aligning to TRBD2. Per germline, CDR1 MNHEY and CDR2 SVGAGI. The CDR3 loop spans 14 amino acids. The DNA for the CDR3 is TGTGCCAGCAGAGATCCTAGCGGGGGAGATATGCAGTATTTT. It translates to CASRDPSGGDMQYF.

This clonotype was found many times. This chain links TRBV25-1 with TRBJ2-7; 8 bases line up with TRBD1. The V and J ends lost 2 bases and 2 bases, in that order; junction bases with no gene match: 8. This CDR3 is 16 amino acids long. CDR1 and CDR2 from the germline V gene are MGHDK and SYGVNS. Here the CDR3 reads CASSEALGQETYEQYF. The CDR3 DNA reads TGTGCCAGCAGTGAAGCCCTGGGACAGGAGACCTACGAGCAGTACTTC.

J is TRBJ2-1 and V is TRBV14; D not certain. V lost 0 bases and J lost 9, with 6 bases in between. Germline CDR1 SGHDN, CDR2 FVKESK. The CDR3 spans 12 residues. The CDR3 DNA is TGTGCCAGCAGCCAAGATTCGGGTGAGCAGTTCTTC. Amino acids: CASSQDSGEQFF.